One sample yielded the 26 T cell receptor beta chains listed below, sequenced in a study of cytomegalovirus exposure and HLA in healthy donors. PCR employed 60 Vbeta and 13 Jbeta primers. Method: immunoSEQ multiplex PCR; TCRdb's copy keeps in-frame clones and lacks some. The table has around 72,000 clones, around 76% seen once. Source material: PBMCs. The receptors originated from a man in his forties or fifties in good health and CMV-seronegative.

As for this clone: The sample carries other DNA sequences with the same CDR3. The gene calls are TRBV4-2 and TRBJ1-2, with D hard to call. Germline values: CDR1 LGHNA, CDR2 YNFKEQ. V was shortened by 0 bases and J by 8 bases, with 4 bases between the two germline ends. The length of the CDR3 is 11 residues. CDR3 loop: CASSQEGGYTF. CDR3 sequence (DNA): TGTGCCAGCAGCCAAGAGGGCGGCTACACCTTC.

The chain joins TRBV19 to TRBJ1-5; D possibly corresponds to TRBD1 (6 bases). The germline V and J ends were trimmed by 4 bases and 11 bases, with 18 bases remaining between them. The CDR3 is made up of 14 amino acids. In germline, CDR1 is LNHDA, CDR2 SQIVND (reference sequence). The CDR3 bases are TGTGCCAGTAGTACTAGACAGGCCCTTATGTCCCAGCATTTT. Its protein product is CASSTRQALMSQHF.

This clone was found once. The CDR3 region is CASSNSAGKDNEQFF. Here the CDR3 DNA reads TGTGCCAGCAGTAACTCAGCGGGAAAGGACAATGAGCAGTTCTTC. The rearrangement links TRBV28 to TRBJ2-1, with 7 bases that match TRBD2. Germline V CDR1 and CDR2: MDHEN, SYDVKM. There are 15 residues in the CDR3. V lost 5 bases, J lost 5 bases, and 9 bases stayed unmatched.

There are a few counts of this clone. The CDR3, as DNA: TGTGCCAGCAGCGTAGAAGGGCAGGGAAGCATATACACTGAAGCTTTCTTT. Translated: CASSVEGQGSIYTEAFF. The chain carries TRBV9 and TRBJ1-1; D might be TRBD1 (5 bases). Germline CDR1 reads SGDLS; CDR2 reads YYNGEE. This CDR3 spans 17 amino acids. V was trimmed by 0 bases and J by 3 bases, leaving 18 bases between them.

The chain employs TRBV6-1 and TRBJ1-2; D not resolved. V was cut by 2 bases and J by 8 bases, with 6 bases left in between. The CDR3 extends over 11 amino acids. Per germline, CDR1 MNHNS and CDR2 SASEGT. The CDR3 is CASSERGGYTF. The CDR3 DNA is TGTGCCAGCAGTGAACGCGGCGGCTACACCTTC.

The rearrangement joins TRBV5-6 to TRBJ2-5; 14 positions match TRBD2. This CDR3 comprises 16 residues. The V gene's germline CDR1 is SGHDT and CDR2 YYEEEE. With 3 bases clipped from V and 4 bases from J, the junction kept 5 bases outside the gene matches. The CDR3 region is CASSSRLAGGLETQYF. Written as DNA, the CDR3 is TGTGCCAGCAGCTCCAGACTAGCGGGGGGGCTAGAGACCCAGTACTTC.

This clone was detected many times. The J gene is TRBJ2-7, the V gene TRBV10-1; 10 bases are shared with TRBD2. There are 14 residues in the CDR3. Germline V gene sequence: CDR1 WNHNN, CDR2 SYGVQD (reference sequence). The V segment lost 9 bases and the J segment 0 bases; nucleotides outside the gene matches: 5. The CDR3, as DNA: TGCGCCAGTCACACTAGCGGGAACTCCTACGAGCAGTACTTC. Its translation is CASHTSGNSYEQYF.

V and J are TRBV2 and TRBJ2-7, with D possibly TRBD2 on 5 matching bases. This CDR3 contains 13 residues. CDR1 and CDR2 (germline): SNHLY, FYNNEI. The V end lost 6 bases, the J end lost 3 bases, and 12 bases lay between the germline ends. The CDR3 loop is CASRATGIYEQYF. In DNA form, the CDR3 reads TGTGCCAGCAGAGCTACGGGGATCTACGAGCAGTACTTC.

The chain carries TRBV6-1 and TRBJ1-4, with a tentative D call TRBD1 (5 bases). Germline assignment: CDR1 MNHNS and CDR2 SASEGT. Trimming removed 2 bases from V and 8 bases from J, with 12 bases in between. CDR3 length equals 14 residues. The CDR3 sequence: CASSEKRGLEKLFF. The CDR3 nucleotides read TGTGCCAGCAGTGAAAAACGGGGGTTGGAAAAACTGTTTTTT.

The chain couples TRBV10-2 to TRBJ1-5, with TRBD1 matching over 12 bases. The junction had 6 bases not matched to a gene; V was cut back by 8 bases and J by 7 bases. From germline, CDR1 is WSHSY and CDR2 SAAADI. This CDR3 contains 14 residues. In DNA form, the CDR3 reads TGCGCCAGCCAGGGGACAGGGGGCCACCAGCCCCAGCATTTT. It translates to CASQGTGGHQPQHF.

This clone was observed once. The chain carries TRBV7-8 and TRBJ1-1; 7 bases line up with TRBD1. Germline trimming cut 5 bases from V and 12 bases from J; bases unmatched to any gene: 9. Germline V gene lookup returns CDR1 SGHVS and CDR2 FQNEAQ. The CDR3 consists of 12 residues. The CDR3 region has the DNA TGTGCCAGCAGCGATTACCGGGACAGACCTTTCTTT. Amino acid sequence: CASSDYRDRPFF.

The chain links TRBV29-1 to TRBJ2-6; 9 bases agree with TRBD1. The CDR3 runs 17 residues. Germline V CDR1 and CDR2: SQVTM, ANQGSEA. CDR3 sequence (DNA): TGCACCCATTCCGGGACAGGGAGGAATTCTGGGGCCAACGTCCTGACTTTC. It translates to CTHSGTGRNSGANVLTF.

This chain's CDR3 is CSVGGASVYGYTF. The CDR3 nucleotides read TGCAGCGTGGGGGGGGCTTCGGTCTATGGCTACACCTTC. The chain is built from TRBV29-1 and TRBJ1-2; possible D gene TRBD1, 6 bases. From germline, CDR1 is SQVTM and CDR2 ANQGSEA. The germline V and J ends were trimmed by 6 bases and 4 bases, with 15 bases remaining between them. The CDR3 totals 13 residues. The variable domain in full, completed from reference TRBV29-1 and TRBJ1-2, reads SAVISQKPSRDICQRGTSLTIQCQVDSQVTMMFWYRQQPGQSLTLIATANQGSEATYESGFVIDKFPISRPNLTFSTLTVSNMSPEDSSIYLCSVGGASVYGYTFGSGTRLTVV.

The V call is TRBV30, the J call TRBJ1-2, with D tentatively TRBD1 (6 bases). V shed 6 bases and J shed 0 bases, with 11 bases lying between them. This CDR3 has 13 amino acids. The germline CDR1 and CDR2 sequences are GTSNPN and SVGIG (reference sequence). The CDR3 DNA reads TGTGCCTGCCGGGACATATCTAACTATGGCTACACCTTC. Translating gives CACRDISNYGYTF. Full variable domain (outside the CDR3, taken from reference TRBV30 and TRBJ1-2): SQTIHQWPATLVQPVGSPLSLECTVEGTSNPNLYWYRQAAGRGLQLLFYSVGIGQISSEVPQNLSASRPQDRQFILSSKKLLLSDSGFYLCACRDISNYGYTFGSGTRLTVV.

The CDR3 DNA follows: TGTGCCAGCAGTTACTCCGGGACTAGAGACACCGGGGAGCTGTTTTTT. Its translation: CASSYSGTRDTGELFF. The chain recombines TRBV6-5 with TRBJ2-2, with 8 bases aligning to TRBD2. J was trimmed by 3 bases and V by 0 bases; bases with no gene match: 3. Per the germline V gene, CDR1 is MNHEY and CDR2 is SVGAGI. This CDR3 region has 16 residues.

The chain has TRBV27 and TRBJ1-3; a weak D match, TRBD1 (6 bases). Germline CDR1 reads MNHEY; CDR2 reads SMNVEV (reference sequence). The CDR3 loop spans 13 amino acids. Trimming removed 5 bases from V and 5 bases from J, with 10 bases in between. CDR3: CASSGDIRNTIYF. Written as DNA, the CDR3 is TGTGCCAGCAGTGGGGACATTCGAAACACCATATATTTT.

This clone was recorded only once. The chain has TRBV7-8 and TRBJ1-6, with a weak D call TRBD1 (5 bases). This CDR3 has 16 amino acids. Germline loops: CDR1 SGHVS, CDR2 FQNEAQ. The V and J ends lost 2 bases and 3 bases respectively, with 11 bases between them. The chain's CDR3 is CASSLPGLIYNSPLHF. The DNA of the CDR3 is TGTGCCAGCAGCTTACCAGGGTTAATCTATAATTCACCCCTCCACTTT.

The chain has TRBV14 and TRBJ1-2; D not resolved. Germline lookup yields CDR1 SGHDN and CDR2 FVKESK. The CDR3 has 16 residues. Trimming took off 2 bases at V and 3 bases at J, with 16 bases between the two ends. The CDR3 DNA reads as TGTGCCAGCAGCCAACTTACGGGAAGGGTCGACTATGGCTACACCTTC. It codes for CASSQLTGRVDYGYTF.

The CDR3 nucleotides are TGTGCCAGTAGTCCAGACTACAGAGCCAACACTGAAGCTTTCTTT. Protein product: CASSPDYRANTEAFF. The chain employs TRBV19 and TRBJ1-1; D ambiguous. Germline CDR1 LNHDA, CDR2 SQIVND (reference sequence). The CDR3 spans 15 residues. Trimming took 5 bases from V and 2 from J, leaving 15 bases between them.

The chain recombines TRBV6-6 with TRBJ1-2; 8 bases align to TRBD1. Trimming took 10 bases from V and 2 from J; bases not matched to a gene: 15. CDR1 and CDR2 (germline): MNHNY, SVGAGI (reference sequence). The CDR3 sequence is 16 residues long. The CDR3 nucleotides read TGTGCCACTAACCACCTGAGGACAGGGCGAAACTATGGCTACACCTTC. Encoded protein: CATNHLRTGRNYGYTF.

The genes are TRBV18 and TRBJ2-3, with D maybe TRBD1 (6 bases). CDR1 KGHSH and CDR2 LQKENI come from the germline V gene. The CDR3 is made up of 14 amino acids. Trimming left V 6 bases short and J 0 bases short, with 10 bases between. The CDR3 reads CASSPTGSTDTQYF. CDR3 bases: TGTGCCAGCTCCCCAACAGGGAGCACAGATACGCAGTATTTT.

The rearrangement links TRBV7-9 to TRBJ1-6; D is possibly TRBD1 (5 bases). V gave up 5 bases and J gave up 3 bases, with 11 bases separating them. Germline assignment: CDR1 SEHNR and CDR2 FQNEAQ (reference sequence). The CDR3 has 15 residues. CDR3 residues: CASSPSGGYNSPLHF. The DNA for the CDR3 is TGTGCCAGCAGCCCCAGCGGGGGCTATAATTCACCCCTCCACTTT.

The chain combines TRBV19 with TRBJ2-6; TRBD1 agrees at 7 bases. In germline, CDR1 is LNHDA, CDR2 SQIVND (reference sequence). The trim removed 8 bases at V and 2 bases at J, leaving 3 bases unmatched. The CDR3 covers 14 residues. The CDR3 DNA follows: TGTGCCAGTGAACAGGGGCCTGGGGCCAACGTCCTGACTTTC. This gives the protein CASEQGPGANVLTF.

J is TRBJ1-1 and V is TRBV27, with D tentatively TRBD1 (5 bases). The V and J ends lost 7 bases and 5 bases respectively, with 17 bases between them. This CDR3 has 14 residues. CDR1 MNHEY and CDR2 SMNVEV come from the germline V gene (reference sequence). CDR3 residues: CASTQVGGRTEAFF. The CDR3 region has the DNA TGTGCCAGCACCCAGGTGGGGGGGAGGACTGAAGCTTTCTTT.

This chain uses TRBV10-3 with TRBJ1-5; 9 positions agree with TRBD1. Unmatched junction bases numbered 6, after V lost 3 bases and J lost 0 bases. Germline V gene lookup returns CDR1 ENHRY and CDR2 SYGVKD. CDR3 length: 17 amino acids. CDR3 bases: TGTGCCATCAGTGAAGGGACAGGGTCTAATAGCAATCAGCCCCAGCATTTT. This sequence encodes CAISEGTGSNSNQPQHF.

This sequence joins TRBV27 and TRBJ2-7; D not resolved. Germline V gives CDR1 MNHEY, CDR2 SMNVEV (reference sequence). The CDR3 consists of 12 residues. V lost 8 bases, J lost 2 bases, and 10 bases lay in between. CDR3 region: CASRRGTYEQYF. CDR3 in DNA: TGTGCCAGCCGTCGCGGCACCTACGAGCAGTACTTC.